The rows below give T cell receptor beta chains drawn from one sample of a study of CD8 T cells in ankylosing spondylitis. TCRdb recomputed calls from the 5' RACE reads with MiXCR, one row per CDR3 protein. The sample records some 240,000 distinct CDR3 sequences, about 7% being singletons. The specimen was blood, either unsorted or a sorted T cell fraction (not recorded which). The source of these receptors is a male donor with ankylosing spondylitis. Both conserved end residues are part of each CDR3. D genes are given only for firm matches. Clone size is shown for a subset of rows, as once, few, many or a class of expanded clone.

TGTGCCATCAGGAGGGGGTTGAACACTGAAGCTTTCTTT | CAIRRGLNTEAFF | TRBJ1-1 | NA | many | TRBV10-3
TGTGCCAGCAGCCCCACACGTACTGGAAACACCATATATTTT | CASSPTRTGNTIYF | TRBJ1-3 | NA | NA | TRBV12-3/TRBV12-4
TGTGCCACCAGCAGAGATTCGGGGGGGGGTAATGAGCAGTTCTTC | CATSRDSGGGNEQFF | TRBJ2-1 | TRBD2 | many | TRBV15
TGTGCCAGCAGTTCACCTACAGATACGCAGTATTTT | CASSSPTDTQYF | TRBJ2-3 | NA | many | TRBV27
TGTGCCACCAGCAGAATTCCGGGCACAGAAAACGAGCAGTACTTC | CATSRIPGTENEQYF | TRBJ2-7 | NA | many | TRBV15
TGTGCCAGCAGTTACCCGACAGCCTATGGCTACACCTTC | CASSYPTAYGYTF | TRBJ1-2 | NA | many | TRBV6-6
TGTGCCAGCAGTACGGACAGAAGCACAGATACGCAGTATTTT | CASSTDRSTDTQYF | TRBJ2-3 | NA | many | TRBV6-1
TGTGCCAGCAGCTTAACCTCCCGGGGGGCGGGGGACGAGCAGTACTTC | CASSLTSRGAGDEQYF | TRBJ2-7 | NA | NA | TRBV11-3
TGTGCCAGCAGCTACTGGACAGGAGAGACCCAGTACTTC | CASSYWTGETQYF | TRBJ2-5 | TRBD1 | many | TRBV7-8
TGTGCCATCAGTGGGGGGGCCCGGGAGCAGTACTTC | CAISGGAREQYF | TRBJ2-7 | NA | many | TRBV10-3
TGTGCCAGTAGTCTCCGAAACAGGGGGCGAACCGGGGAGCTGTTTTTT | CASSLRNRGRTGELFF | TRBJ2-2 | TRBD1 | many | TRBV19
TGTGCCAGCAGCCCTCGGAGAGAGATCTGGACAGGGAGTGAGGATACGCAGTATTTT | CASSPRREIWTGSEDTQYF | TRBJ2-3 | TRBD1 | NA | TRBV11-2
TGTGCCAGCAGTTTAGTCCGGAGACCCTACAATGAGCAGTTCTTC | CASSLVRRPYNEQFF | TRBJ2-1 | NA | few | TRBV28
TGTGCCAGCAGTTTTGCAGGAGTTCCCTACGAGCAGTACTTC | CASSFAGVPYEQYF | TRBJ2-7 | NA | many | TRBV12-3/TRBV12-4
TGTGCCAGTCGGGACAGGGGGATCCACGAGCAGTACTTC | CASRDRGIHEQYF | TRBJ2-7 | TRBD1 | many | TRBV28
TGTGCCAGCAGCTCCCCGAGGGGGCTAGCGGGAGTAGTAGGGGCCAACGTCCTGACTTTC | CASSSPRGLAGVVGANVLTF | TRBJ2-6 | TRBD2 | many | TRBV11-2
TGCAGTGCTAGGTTTGACTTCCAAGAGACCCAGTACTTC | CSARFDFQETQYF | TRBJ2-5 | NA | few | TRBV20-1
TGTGCCAGCAGCAAAGTTTGGAGCGGGAGGGAAGAGACCCAGTACTTC | CASSKVWSGREETQYF | TRBJ2-5 | NA | few | TRBV21-1
TGTGCCAGCTCACTAGAACCGGAGACCCAGTACTTC | CASSLEPETQYF | TRBJ2-5 | NA | NA | TRBV18
TGTGCCAGCAGAGGAAGTATCGAGGGGGCCAACGTCCTGACTTTC | CASRGSIEGANVLTF | TRBJ2-6 | NA | few | TRBV28
TGTGCCAGCAGCAAAATAGCCGGGACAGTCCTCTCTGGAAACACCATATATTTT | CASSKIAGTVLSGNTIYF | TRBJ1-3 | TRBD1 | many | TRBV5-6
TGCAGTGCCAAGACTAGCGATTACAATGAGCAGTTCTTC | CSAKTSDYNEQFF | TRBJ2-1 | TRBD2 | few | TRBV20-1
TGTGCCAGCAGCCTAGAGCGGGGACAGGGAAACACTGAAGCTTTCTTT | CASSLERGQGNTEAFF | TRBJ1-1 | TRBD1 | NA | TRBV3-1
TGTGCCAGCAGTTACTCCGGGGGGCAGAGCGATGGCTACACCTTC | CASSYSGGQSDGYTF | TRBJ1-2 | NA | many | TRBV6-2/TRBV6-3
TGTGCCAGCAGCCCTAGAGCCTATGGCTACACCTTC | CASSPRAYGYTF | TRBJ1-2 | NA | many | TRBV7-9
TGTGCCAGCAGCCGTTTGCGTGAGCAGTTCTTC | CASSRLREQFF | TRBJ2-1 | NA | NA | TRBV3-1
TGTGCCAGCAGCTTGAACTCCGGGGATTCACCCCTCCACTTT | CASSLNSGDSPLHF | TRBJ1-6 | NA | many | TRBV5-6
TGTGCCAGCAGCGTCCCCGATGGAGCGGGGGTAATCCCCAGCGAGCAGTACTTC | CASSVPDGAGVIPSEQYF | TRBJ2-7 | TRBD2 | NA | TRBV6-1
TGTGCCAGCAGTTCTGGGCGCGAGCAGTACTTC | CASSSGREQYF | TRBJ2-7 | NA | NA | TRBV28
TGTGCTAGCAGATGGGGGACAGACTCCTACGAGCAGTACTTC | CASRWGTDSYEQYF | TRBJ2-7 | TRBD1 | many | TRBV7-7
TGCAGTGCTAGTCGCCGCACAGCTGAAGCTTTCTTT | CSASRRTAEAFF | TRBJ1-1 | NA | many | TRBV20-1
TGTGCCAGCAGCCCGGGTAGTAGCGGGGAGCAGTTCTTC | CASSPGSSGEQFF | TRBJ2-1 | TRBD2 | few | TRBV28
TGTGCCAGCAGCGGCGGGGACAGGGGTTTTATGGAGACCCAGTACTTC | CASSGGDRGFMETQYF | TRBJ2-5 | TRBD1 | many | TRBV7-9
TGCGCCAGCAGTCAATCGTGGGACAGGGGGCTATCAGATACGCAGTATTTT | CASSQSWDRGLSDTQYF | TRBJ2-3 | TRBD1 | NA | TRBV23-1
TGCAGCGTTGAAGGGGACAGGGGGACTGATTCTGGAAACACCATATATTTT | CSVEGDRGTDSGNTIYF | TRBJ1-3 | TRBD1 | many | TRBV29-1
TGCAGCGTTGAAGATCCGACGCGTGCCTATGGCTACACCTTC | CSVEDPTRAYGYTF | TRBJ1-2 | NA | few | TRBV29-1
TGTGCCACCAGCTCCTCCCGGGACCGGTCCTCCTACGAGCAGTACTTC | CATSSSRDRSSYEQYF | TRBJ2-7 | NA | few | TRBV15
TGTGCCAGCAGACCGACCGGGCTAGCGGGGCCCTACGAGCAGTACTTC | CASRPTGLAGPYEQYF | TRBJ2-7 | TRBD2 | many | TRBV4-2
TGCGCCAGCAGCCATACAGGGAGGACTGAAGCTTTCTTT | CASSHTGRTEAFF | TRBJ1-1 | NA | many | TRBV4-3
TGTGCCAGCAGCCACCCTTCGGGGGAAAGAAGGACCGGGGAGCTGTTTTTT | CASSHPSGERRTGELFF | TRBJ2-2 | NA | NA | TRBV7-9
TGTGCCAGCAGCAAAAGGGACAGCGGGGGCAGGAATAATGAGCAGTTCTTC | CASSKRDSGGRNNEQFF | TRBJ2-1 | NA | many | TRBV7-9
TGTGCCAGCACCCTAGAGGGCCCGTTTCTCAACACCTACGAGCAGTACTTC | CASTLEGPFLNTYEQYF | TRBJ2-7 | NA | NA | TRBV3-1
TGTGCCACCAGTGATCCCGCGACTAGCGTCCCCACAGATACGCAGTATTTT | CATSDPATSVPTDTQYF | TRBJ2-3 | TRBD2 | many | TRBV24-1
TGTGCCAGCAGCCCTCCCAACAGGGCCGCCTACGATCAGTACTTC | CASSPPNRAAYDQYF | TRBJ2-7 | NA | NA | TRBV7-9
TGTGCCAGCAGTCCACCGGGAGCCTCGGAGACCCAGTACTTC | CASSPPGASETQYF | TRBJ2-5 | NA | many | TRBV6-1
TGCGCCAGCAGCCGGTTCGACAGGGGCCTAGTAGAAGGAACCGGGGAGCTGTTTTTT | CASSRFDRGLVEGTGELFF | TRBJ2-2 | TRBD1 | few | TRBV5-1
TGTGCCAGCCAGCCAGGGGCTCATCAGCCCCAGCATTTT | CASQPGAHQPQHF | TRBJ1-5 | NA | many | TRBV7-2
TGTGCCAGCAGTTTGCTCACCTATAATTCACCCCTCCACTTT | CASSLLTYNSPLHF | TRBJ1-6 | NA | many | TRBV27
TGCAGTGCTTTACCTGGGACAGGGATCGGCGAGCAGTACTTC | CSALPGTGIGEQYF | TRBJ2-7 | TRBD1 | many | TRBV20-1
TGTGCCAGCACTTCCGGGGGGCGTCGTACAGATACGCAGTATTTT | CASTSGGRRTDTQYF | TRBJ2-3 | NA | many | TRBV12-3/TRBV12-4
TGTGCCAGCAGCCACGGATTAGCGGGAGGGGGCTACAATGAGCAGTTCTTC | CASSHGLAGGGYNEQFF | TRBJ2-1 | TRBD2 | many | TRBV11-2
TGTGCCAGCAGCTTGGCCCCAGGACCCCGCGAGGCTTTCTTT | CASSLAPGPREAFF | TRBJ1-1 | NA | many | TRBV5-6
TGTGCCAGCAGCGACGGCCCAGCAGGGGCCAACGAGCAGTACTTC | CASSDGPAGANEQYF | TRBJ2-7 | NA | many | TRBV9
TGTGCCACCAGTGCTAACAGCGGGAGGATCTACAATGAGCAGTTCTTC | CATSANSGRIYNEQFF | TRBJ2-1 | TRBD2 | many | TRBV24-1
TGTGCCAGCAGCCTTGGACAGGGAGCTCCCGAGCAGTACTTC | CASSLGQGAPEQYF | TRBJ2-7 | TRBD1 | few | TRBV7-6